Following are 19 T cell receptor beta chains from one sample sequenced in a study of T cell responses to AZD1222 COVID-19 vaccine. Generated by immunoSEQ multiplex PCR, the TCRdb table keeps only in-frame clones and is missing some. The sample comprises 90,000 to 100,000 clones, 87% of which are singletons, and 2.5% to 3% rests with the top ten. The specimen was peripheral blood, collected on day 0 of AZD1222 vaccination. All receptors derive from an adult in good health.

The chain carries TRBV6-6 and TRBJ1-2; D not certain. With 5 bases removed from V and 4 bases from J, the gap between germline ends came to 17 bases. The CDR3 has 15 amino acids. Germline assignment: CDR1 MNHNY and CDR2 SVGAGI (reference sequence). CDR3 DNA sequence: TGTGCCAGCAGTGGAGTCAGGTCAGCTTTCTATGGCTACACCTTC. Translation gives CASSGVRSAFYGYTF.

This clone was recorded once. In DNA, the CDR3 is TGTGCCAGCAGTTTTTTGGATGAGCAGTTCTTC. Protein sequence: CASSFLDEQFF. The chain carries TRBV12-3 or TRBV12-4 and TRBJ2-1; D is unclear. CDR3 size: 11 residues. Between the trimmed V and J ends, which lost 3 bases and 8 bases, there was a span of 5 bases.

This chain joins TRBV11-2 and TRBJ1-4, with 9 nucleotides matching TRBD1. V lost 3 bases and J lost 5; bases outside the gene matches: 1. The germline gives CDR1 SGHAT, CDR2 FQNNGV. The CDR3 contains 14 residues. As DNA, the CDR3 is TGTGCCAGCAGCTTTGGGACAGGGAATGAAAAACTGTTTTTT. It specifies CASSFGTGNEKLFF.

V and J are TRBV10-1 and TRBJ2-3; possibly TRBD2 for D (6 bases). CDR1 is WNHNN and CDR2 is SYGVQD in the germline V gene (reference sequence). The V end lost 10 bases, the J end lost 1 base, and 18 bases lay between the germline ends. CDR3 length equals 15 residues. In DNA form, the CDR3 reads TGCGCCACCAACGAGGTGCGGGGACGCACAGATACGCAGTATTTT. This encodes CATNEVRGRTDTQYF.

V is TRBV6-5 and J is TRBJ2-7; 9 nucleotides line up with TRBD1. Per germline, CDR1 MNHEY and CDR2 SVGAGI. The CDR3 is 14 amino acids. The ends lost 2 bases at V and 3 bases at J; junction bases unmatched: 2. The DNA of the CDR3 is TGTGCCAGCAGTTACGGGGGACAGGGCTACGAGCAGTACTTC. It encodes CASSYGGQGYEQYF.

The chain combines TRBV27 with TRBJ2-2, with D unclear. Looked up from germline, CDR1 is MNHEY and CDR2 is SMNVEV (reference sequence). V was clipped by 0 bases and J by 4 bases, with 3 bases between them. The CDR3 is 13 amino acids. This CDR3 is CASSLSSTGELFF. The CDR3 nucleotides are TGTGCCAGCAGTTTATCGTCCACCGGGGAGCTGTTTTTT.

This clone appeared once. This chain joins TRBV19 and TRBJ1-1, with 9 bases matching TRBD1. This CDR3 is 17 amino acids long. Unmatched junction bases numbered 22, after V lost 7 bases and J lost 10 bases. From germline, CDR1 is LNHDA and CDR2 SQIVND (reference sequence). CDR3 DNA sequence: TGTGCCAGTACCCCTTACCGTCCAACCGGGACAGGGCGGGCAGCTTTCTTT. Protein: CASTPYRPTGTGRAAFF.

CDR3 bases: TGCGCCAGCAGGACAGGTATAGACACTGAAGCTTTCTTT. Protein product: CASRTGIDTEAFF. The chain employs TRBV5-1 and TRBJ1-1, with D perhaps TRBD1 (6 bases). CDR1 is SGHRS and CDR2 is YFSETQ in the germline V gene. V was cut by 5 bases and J by 3 bases, with 11 bases left in between. The CDR3 has 13 amino acids.

The table lists this clone with a count of one. The chain joins TRBV12-3 or TRBV12-4 to TRBJ2-5; D remains ambiguous. V lost 3 bases, J lost 2 bases, and 7 bases lay in between. CDR3 size: 13 residues. The CDR3 DNA reads as TGTGCCAGCAGTTTCCGCGGACAAGAGACCCAGTACTTC. This codes for CASSFRGQETQYF.

The V gene is TRBV19, the J gene TRBJ1-5, with D perhaps matching TRBD1 (5 bases). V was clipped by 7 bases and J by 0 bases, with 16 bases between them. Germline CDR1 and CDR2: LNHDA and SQIVND (reference sequence). The CDR3 has 16 residues. This CDR3 reads CASTPLQGSSNQPQHF. The DNA for the CDR3 is TGTGCCAGTACCCCTCTCCAGGGCAGTAGCAATCAGCCCCAGCATTTT. The variable domain in full, completed from reference TRBV19 and TRBJ1-5, reads DGGITQSPKYLFRKEGQNVTLSCEQNLNHDAMYWYRQDPGQGLRLIYYSQIVNDFQKGDIAEGYSVSREKKESFPLTVTSAQKNPTAFYLCASTPLQGSSNQPQHFGDGTRLSIL.

The chain combines TRBV6-5 with TRBJ2-7; 7 bases align to TRBD1. The CDR3 consists of 13 residues. J lost 3 bases, V lost 9 bases, and 8 bases had no gene match. The germline V gene encodes CDR1 MNHEY and CDR2 SVGAGI. Written as DNA, the CDR3 is TGTGCCAGTTTGACAGGGACGAACTACGAGCAGTACTTC. Translated: CASLTGTNYEQYF.

This clone turned up a few times. This sequence joins TRBV7-9 and TRBJ2-7; D gene ambiguous. The V end was cut by 5 bases, the J end by 6 bases, with 17 bases between. The CDR3 has 14 amino acids. CDR1 is SEHNR and CDR2 is FQNEAQ in the germline V gene (reference sequence). The CDR3 here is CASSVGLYGGEQYF. For the CDR3, the DNA is TGTGCCAGCAGCGTCGGGCTTTATGGTGGCGAGCAGTACTTC.

This sequence joins TRBV2 and TRBJ1-1; D is unclear. Germline V gene sequence: CDR1 SNHLY, CDR2 FYNNEI. The CDR3 consists of 15 residues. The V end lost 3 bases, the J end lost 5 bases, and 16 bases lay between the germline ends. For the CDR3, the DNA is TGTGCCAGCAGTGACCCTACGTTTGGGTTGACTGAAGCTTTCTTT. The encoded protein is CASSDPTFGLTEAFF.

This clone is a singleton in its sample. The chain carries TRBV5-4 and TRBJ1-1, with 8 positions matching TRBD1. After removal of 4 bases from V and 4 bases from J, the junction contained 6 bases not matched to a gene. CDR1 is SGHNT, CDR2 YYREEE, per germline (reference sequence). There are 14 residues in the CDR3. CDR3 coding DNA: TGTGCCAGCAGCCTAGGACAGGGAACCACTGAAGCTTTCTTT. The encoded protein is CASSLGQGTTEAFF.

The V call is TRBV4-3, the J call TRBJ1-5; 9 bases agree with TRBD1. CDR3 size: 16 residues. Germline CDR1 is LGHNA and CDR2 is YSLEER. The trim removed 1 base at V and 2 bases at J, leaving 3 bases unmatched. The DNA for the CDR3 is TGCGCCAGCAGCCAAGGGACAGGGGATGGCAATCAGCCCCAGCATTTT. As protein: CASSQGTGDGNQPQHF.

This rearrangement joins TRBV19 to TRBJ2-2; unclear D gene. The CDR3 length is 15 residues. V dropped 4 bases and J dropped 1 base, with 10 bases sitting between them. Germline CDR1 reads LNHDA; CDR2 reads SQIVND (reference sequence). The CDR3 coding sequence is TGTGCCAGTAGTAGGCAGGACCTGAACACCGGGGAGCTGTTTTTT. This translates into CASSRQDLNTGELFF.

The genes are TRBV7-9 and TRBJ2-5; D not resolved. The CDR3 sequence is 12 residues long. Per germline, CDR1 SEHNR and CDR2 FQNEAQ (reference sequence). Between the trimmed V and J ends, which lost 4 bases and 5 bases, there was a span of 8 bases. The CDR3 DNA reads TGTGCCAGCAGCTCTACGCTGGAGACCCAGTACTTC. This encodes CASSSTLETQYF.

V and J are TRBV6-5 and TRBJ1-6; D is uncertain. The V end lost 2 bases, the J end lost 7 bases, and 15 bases lay between the germline ends. This CDR3 is 16 amino acids long. CDR1 is MNHEY and CDR2 is SVGAGI in the germline V gene. CDR3 DNA: TGTGCCAGCAGTTACGGCGGCAGCCGTATGAATTCACCCCTCCACTTT. Its protein is CASSYGGSRMNSPLHF.

The chain combines TRBV19 with TRBJ2-2; D unresolved. From germline, CDR1 is LNHDA and CDR2 SQIVND (reference sequence). The ends were cut back, 0 bases at V and 3 bases at J, with 5 bases in the middle. The CDR3 has 14 amino acids. The CDR3: CASSIDLDTGELFF. Here the CDR3 DNA reads TGTGCCAGTAGTATAGATCTGGACACCGGGGAGCTGTTTTTT.